A single sample is the source of the 30 T cell receptor beta chains below, sequenced in a study of cytomegalovirus exposure and HLA in healthy donors. Both 60 Vbeta primers and 13 Jbeta primers went into the PCR. Libraries were prepared by immunoSEQ multiplex PCR; TCRdb keeps only in-frame clonotypes and omits some of them. This table holds about 160,000 clones, approximately 77% found once. Specimen: PBMCs. The receptors here all came from a male donor in good health and CMV-seropositive.

The chain employs TRBV7-8 and TRBJ1-5, with TRBD1 matching 11 bases. The trim removed 4 bases at V and 0 bases at J, leaving 5 bases unmatched. CDR1 is SGHVS and CDR2 is FQNEAQ in the germline V gene. The CDR3 extends over 17 amino acids. The chain's CDR3 is CASSSGTGGNSNQPQHF. The CDR3 coding sequence is TGTGCCAGCAGCTCCGGGACAGGGGGTAATAGCAATCAGCCCCAGCATTTT.

DNA for the CDR3: TGTGCCAGCTCTGTCAGGGGAGGGGACACAGATACGCAGTATTTT. Protein: CASSVRGGDTDTQYF. The rearrangement links TRBV18 to TRBJ2-3; D is possibly TRBD2 (7 bases). Trimming took off 6 bases at V and 2 bases at J, with 15 bases between the two ends. The CDR3 is 15 amino acids. Germline CDR1 reads KGHSH; CDR2 reads LQKENI.

The chain uses TRBV25-1 and TRBJ2-4; D call uncertain. The germline V and J ends were trimmed by 4 bases and 0 bases, with 4 bases remaining between them. Germline V gene data show CDR1 as MGHDK and CDR2 as SYGVNS. CDR3 length: 13 residues. The CDR3 loop reads CASSARAKNIQYF. CDR3 nucleotides: TGTGCCAGCAGTGCGAGAGCCAAAAACATTCAGTACTTC.

J is TRBJ2-1 and V is TRBV15; 8 nucleotides match TRBD1. This CDR3 region has 14 residues. CDR1 and CDR2 (germline): LNHNV, YYDKDF (reference sequence). The V and J ends lost 3 bases and 8 bases, in that order; junction bases with no gene match: 6. The CDR3 here is CATSSLRQGHEQFF. The CDR3 DNA follows: TGTGCCACCAGCAGCCTTAGACAGGGGCATGAGCAGTTCTTC.

This clone appeared a single time. V and J are TRBV6-1 and TRBJ2-5, with TRBD1 as a possible D gene (5 bases). Germline V gene data show CDR1 as MNHNS and CDR2 as SASEGT. The CDR3 spans 15 residues. V lost 6 bases and J 4 bases, leaving 18 bases between the germline ends. CDR3 residues: CASSNHKGIGETQYF. CDR3 nucleotide sequence: TGTGCCAGCAGCAACCACAAGGGGATTGGAGAGACCCAGTACTTC.

This clone was counted only a few times. V gene TRBV5-6 combines with J gene TRBJ1-1; TRBD1 is a possible D gene (5 bases). The CDR3 is made up of 14 amino acids. Germline V CDR1 and CDR2: SGHDT, YYEEEE. V lost 6 bases and J lost 7, with 19 bases in between. CDR3 coding DNA: TGTGCCAGCATGGGGGAGGGAGCGACGCATGAAGCTTTCTTT. This translates into CASMGEGATHEAFF. The full variable domain, with the rest looked up from reference TRBV5-6 and TRBJ1-1, is DAGVTQSPTHLIKTRGQQVTLRCSPKSGHDTVSWYQQALGQGPQFIFQYYEEEERQRGNFPDRFSGHQFPNYSSELNVNALLLGDSALYLCASMGEGATHEAFFGQGTRLTVV.

The rearrangement joins TRBV7-9 to TRBJ2-2, with 8 bases aligning to TRBD2. CDR1 is SEHNR, CDR2 FQNEAQ, per germline (reference sequence). V trimming: 6 bases; J trimming: 0 bases; junction bases outside the gene matches: 6. The CDR3 contains 16 residues. DNA of the CDR3: TGTGCCAGCAGACCCCGACTAGCGACGAACACCGGGGAGCTGTTTTTT. It codes for CASRPRLATNTGELFF. The variable domain in full, completed from reference TRBV7-9 and TRBJ2-2, reads DTGVSQNPRHKITKRGQNVTFRCDPISEHNRLYWYRQTLGQGPEFLTYFQNEAQLEKSRLLSDRFSAERPKGSFSTLEIQRTEQGDSAMYLCASRPRLATNTGELFFGEGSRLTVL.

The genes are TRBV6-5 and TRBJ1-4; D gene uncertain. CDR1 and CDR2 (germline): MNHEY, SVGAGI. Between the trimmed V and J ends, which lost 5 bases and 1 base, there was a span of 5 bases. CDR3 length equals 13 residues. The CDR3 nucleotides read TGTGCCAGCAGTGGGCAAACTAATGAAAAACTGTTTTTT. Protein sequence: CASSGQTNEKLFF.

The CDR3 protein is CASSSRTGPYEQYF. In DNA form, the CDR3 reads TGCGCCAGCAGTTCCCGGACAGGGCCCTACGAGCAGTACTTC. This sequence joins TRBV5-1 and TRBJ2-7; 8 bases are a match to TRBD1. CDR1 SGHRS and CDR2 YFSETQ come from the germline V gene. V was clipped by 5 bases and J by 2 bases; unmatched bases: 6. This CDR3 spans 14 amino acids.

This chain joins TRBV5-1 and TRBJ2-2; 7 bases agree with TRBD1. Trimming took 4 bases from V and 6 from J; bases not matched to a gene: 9. CDR3 length: 15 amino acids. Looked up from germline, CDR1 is SGHRS and CDR2 is YFSETQ. Here the CDR3 DNA reads TGCGCCAGCAGCGCGGACAGGCCCTATTCCGGGGAGCTGTTTTTT. This gives the protein CASSADRPYSGELFF. Full variable domain (outside the CDR3, taken from reference TRBV5-1 and TRBJ2-2): KAGVTQTPRYLIKTRGQQVTLSCSPISGHRSVSWYQQTPGQGLQFLFEYFSETQRNKGNFPGRFSGRQFSNSRSEMNVSTLELGDSALYLCASSADRPYSGELFFGEGSRLTVL.

This clone showed up just a few times. This chain links TRBV4-1 with TRBJ2-6; weak D call: TRBD1 (5 bases). This CDR3 is built from 16 residues. Germline V gene data show CDR1 as MGHRA and CDR2 as YSYEKL. Trimming cost V 3 bases and J 4 bases, with 13 bases left between them. The CDR3: CASSQTATVGANVLTF. The CDR3 DNA follows: TGCGCCAGCAGCCAGACAGCTACCGTCGGGGCCAACGTCCTGACTTTC.

V gene TRBV7-9 combines with J gene TRBJ1-2; D may be TRBD1 (5 bases). The CDR3 runs 16 residues. The ends were cut back, 6 bases at V and 2 bases at J, with 19 bases in the middle. CDR1 is SEHNR, CDR2 FQNEAQ, per germline (reference sequence). The CDR3 region has the DNA TGTGCCAGCAGTCGGGGACTCGGCTCGTTGAACTATGGCTACACCTTC. It translates to CASSRGLGSLNYGYTF. The full variable domain, with the rest looked up from reference TRBV7-9 and TRBJ1-2, is DTGVSQNPRHKITKRGQNVTFRCDPISEHNRLYWYRQTLGQGPEFLTYFQNEAQLEKSRLLSDRFSAERPKGSFSTLEIQRTEQGDSAMYLCASSRGLGSLNYGYTFGSGTRLTVV.

V usage is TRBV7-6 and J usage is TRBJ1-6; TRBD1 might be the D (5 bases). Germline CDR1 and CDR2: SGHVS and FNYEAQ. The CDR3 runs to 15 residues. V lost 4 bases and J 7 bases, leaving 14 bases between the germline ends. The CDR3, as DNA: TGTGCCAGCAGCTCAGACCCAGGGAGGAATTCACCCCTCCACTTT. This encodes CASSSDPGRNSPLHF.

In the case of this clone: It is unclear where the CDR3 begins or ends on the DNA, so no DNA is shown, and the CDR3 is as TCRdb lists it. This chain joins TRBV27 and TRBJ1-1; the table names TRBD1, a call not compared with the DNA. The germline CDR1 and CDR2 sequences are MNHEY and SMNVEV (reference sequence). The CDR3 is made up of 15 amino acids, end residues included. The CDR3 loop reads CASSSSGQLRTEAFF.

The chain combines TRBV30 with TRBJ2-3, with TRBD2 matching over 9 bases. The CDR3 loop spans 19 amino acids. V gave up 0 bases and J gave up 3 bases; unmatched junction bases: 16. CDR1 is GTSNPN and CDR2 is SVGIG in the germline V gene (reference sequence). Written as DNA, the CDR3 is TGTGCCTGGAGTGTCTCGCGGGGGGGCCCTTTCGAAGAAACAGATACGCAGTATTTT. This codes for CAWSVSRGGPFEETDTQYF.

The chain has TRBV11-2 and TRBJ2-7; 9 bases fit TRBD2. J was trimmed by 4 bases and V by 5 bases; bases with no gene match: 9. The CDR3 has 15 amino acids. The germline gives CDR1 SGHAT, CDR2 FQNNGV. The CDR3 DNA is TGTGCCAGCAGCCCCTCCGGACTAGCGAATTACGAGCAGTACTTC. It encodes CASSPSGLANYEQYF.

Here the CDR3 reads CASSPGTFSYEQYF. In DNA form, the CDR3 reads TGTGCCAGCAGTCCGGGGACATTCTCCTACGAGCAGTACTTC. This sequence joins TRBV6-1 and TRBJ2-7; maybe TRBD1 (6 bases). Germline V gene lookup returns CDR1 MNHNS and CDR2 SASEGT. This CDR3 region has 14 residues. Trimming took 5 bases from V and 0 from J, leaving 11 bases between them.

The V gene is TRBV4-3, the J gene TRBJ1-1; D possibly corresponds to TRBD1 (5 bases). Germline loops: CDR1 LGHNA, CDR2 YSLEER. This CDR3 spans 14 amino acids. V was cut by 4 bases and J by 4 bases, with 13 bases left in between. The CDR3 DNA is TGCGCCAGCAGCCCAGACCAGGGTGTCACTGAAGCTTTCTTT. This sequence encodes CASSPDQGVTEAFF.

V gene TRBV7-8 combines with J gene TRBJ2-1, with D perhaps matching TRBD2 (5 bases). This CDR3 spans 16 amino acids. V was clipped by 7 bases and J by 5 bases, with 21 bases between them. The germline V gene encodes CDR1 SGHVS and CDR2 FQNEAQ. CDR3 nucleotides: TGTGCCAGCATCCCTCAGGCGGGTATCTCGGACAATGAGCAGTTCTTC. Protein product: CASIPQAGISDNEQFF.

The chain combines TRBV6-5 with TRBJ1-4; 9 positions match TRBD1. V shed 4 bases and J 5 bases; nucleotides not matched to a gene: 5. Looked up from germline, CDR1 is MNHEY and CDR2 is SVGAGI. This CDR3 comprises 15 residues. CDR3 in DNA: TGTGCCAGCAGTTCCAGCGGGACAGGGAATGAAAAACTGTTTTTT. Amino acids: CASSSSGTGNEKLFF.

V and J are TRBV2 and TRBJ2-7; no definite D call. The CDR3 extends over 14 amino acids. V lost 2 bases to trimming and J lost 3 bases, with 11 bases between them. The germline gives CDR1 SNHLY, CDR2 FYNNEI. The CDR3 loop is CASSEIQEFYEQYF. The CDR3 nucleotides are TGTGCCAGCAGTGAAATCCAAGAGTTCTACGAGCAGTACTTC.

This clone showed up just once. The gene calls are TRBV2 and TRBJ2-1, with D uncertain. The CDR3 runs to 14 residues. Trimming removed 7 bases from V and 4 bases from J, with 14 bases in between. CDR1 and CDR2 (germline): SNHLY, FYNNEI. The DNA for the CDR3 is TGTGCCAGCATGTTGAACCTAGAATACAATGAGCAGTTCTTC. Residues: CASMLNLEYNEQFF.

On this clone itself: At one of its ends the junction is not consistent with the germline gene, which may arise from a read error. This rearrangement joins TRBV7-7 to TRBJ2-5; TRBD2 matches 8 bases. The CDR3 extends over 13 amino acids. Germline loops: CDR1 SSHAT, CDR2 FNYEAQ (reference sequence). The CDR3 DNA reads TGTGCTAGCAGCCGGGGGGGGTTGGAGACCCAGTACTTC. It specifies CASSRGGLETQYF. Drawing the rest from reference TRBV7-7 and TRBJ2-5, the complete variable domain is GAGVSQSPRYKVTKRGQDVTLRCDPISSHATLYWYQQALGQGPEFLTYFNYEAQPDKSGLPSDRFSAERPEGSISTLTIQRTEQRDSAMYRCASSRGGLETQYFGPGTRLLVL.

V usage is TRBV27 and J usage is TRBJ1-2, with D unclear. The germline V gene has CDR1 MNHEY and CDR2 SMNVEV (reference sequence). V gave up 4 bases and J gave up 5 bases, with 17 bases separating them. This CDR3 spans 15 amino acids. The CDR3 region has the DNA TGTGCCAGCAGTTCTCGACCGGGAGATTGGTATGGCTACACCTTC. As protein: CASSSRPGDWYGYTF.

This clone has more than one count but fewer than ten. The genes are TRBV6-1 and TRBJ2-5; TRBD2 matches 13 bases. CDR1 and CDR2 (germline): MNHNS, SASEGT. The CDR3 covers 11 residues. Germline trimming cut 8 bases from V and 13 bases from J; bases unmatched to any gene: 4. The CDR3 nucleotides are TGTGCCAGCCAGGGACTAGCGGGGTCGTACTTC. This gives the protein CASQGLAGSYF.

V and J are TRBV28 and TRBJ1-4; a weak D match, TRBD1 (6 bases). This CDR3 comprises 14 residues. Germline loops: CDR1 MDHEN, CDR2 SYDVKM. V lost 5 bases, J lost 8 bases, and 15 bases lay in between. CDR3 coding DNA: TGTGCCAGCAGTACCCTCCAACAGGGAGAAAAACTGTTTTTT. The encoded protein is CASSTLQQGEKLFF.

The J gene is TRBJ1-1, the V gene TRBV4-3; no reliable D call. CDR1 and CDR2 from the germline V gene are LGHNA and YSLEER. The CDR3 is 15 amino acids. The ends were cut back, 4 bases at V and 1 base at J, with 13 bases in the middle. The CDR3 spells CASSPGLSSNTEAFF. CDR3 nucleotides: TGCGCCAGCAGCCCCGGACTCTCGTCGAACACTGAAGCTTTCTTT.

The chain recombines TRBV11-1 with TRBJ1-2; possibly TRBD1 for D (6 bases). Looked up from germline, CDR1 is SGHAT and CDR2 is FQDESV (reference sequence). This CDR3 region has 14 residues. Trimming left V 1 base short and J 4 bases short, with 10 bases between. The CDR3 nucleotides read TGTGCCAGCAGCTTAGACTCAGGGGCCTATGGCTACACCTTC. As protein: CASSLDSGAYGYTF.

The chain combines TRBV4-3 with TRBJ2-1, with 12 bases fitting TRBD2. Germline CDR1 is LGHNA and CDR2 is YSLEER. Trimming cost V 1 base and J 4 bases; bases outside gene matches: 2. The CDR3 is 16 residues long. The CDR3 spells CASSQGTSGEYNEQFF. The CDR3 DNA reads as TGCGCCAGCAGCCAAGGGACTAGCGGGGAGTACAATGAGCAGTTCTTC.

The rearrangement links TRBV13 to TRBJ2-5, with TRBD2 matching 7 bases. The germline gives CDR1 PRHDT, CDR2 FYEKMQ (reference sequence). Germline trimming cut 5 bases from V and 3 bases from J; bases unmatched to any gene: 6. The CDR3 extends over 14 amino acids. CDR3 sequence reads: CASSPWGGEETQYF. CDR3 nucleotide sequence: TGTGCCAGCAGCCCCTGGGGGGGGGAAGAGACCCAGTACTTC.